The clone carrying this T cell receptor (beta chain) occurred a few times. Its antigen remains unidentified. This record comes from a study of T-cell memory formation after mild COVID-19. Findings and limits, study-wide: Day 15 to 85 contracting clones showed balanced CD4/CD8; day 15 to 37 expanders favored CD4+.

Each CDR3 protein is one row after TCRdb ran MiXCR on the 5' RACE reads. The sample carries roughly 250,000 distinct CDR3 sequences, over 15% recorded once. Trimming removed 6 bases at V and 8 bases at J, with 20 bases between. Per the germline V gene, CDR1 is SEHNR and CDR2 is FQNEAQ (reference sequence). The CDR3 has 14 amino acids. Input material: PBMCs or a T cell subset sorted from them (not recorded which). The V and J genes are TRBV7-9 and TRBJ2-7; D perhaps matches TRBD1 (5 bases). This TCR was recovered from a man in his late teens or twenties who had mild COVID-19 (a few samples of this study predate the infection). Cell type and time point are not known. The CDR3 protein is CASRPGLPHWKQYF. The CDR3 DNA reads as TGTGCCAGCAGACCAGGGTTACCCCATTGGAAGCAGTACTTC.